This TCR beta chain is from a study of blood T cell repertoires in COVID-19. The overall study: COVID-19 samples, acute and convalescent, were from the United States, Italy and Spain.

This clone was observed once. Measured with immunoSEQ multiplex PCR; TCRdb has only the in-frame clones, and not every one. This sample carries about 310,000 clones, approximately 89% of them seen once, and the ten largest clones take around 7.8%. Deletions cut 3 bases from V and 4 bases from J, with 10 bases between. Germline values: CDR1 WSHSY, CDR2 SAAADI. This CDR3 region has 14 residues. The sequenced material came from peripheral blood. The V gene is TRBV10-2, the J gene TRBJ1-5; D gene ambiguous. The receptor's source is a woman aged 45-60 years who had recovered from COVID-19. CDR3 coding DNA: TGCGCCAGCAGTGATAAGAGCCGAAATCAGCCCCAGCATTTT. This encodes CASSDKSRNQPQHF.